A single T cell receptor beta chain is shown here with its context. The V and J ends lost 3 bases and 4 bases respectively, with 6 bases between them. Germline CDR1 is ENHRY and CDR2 is SYGVKD. This CDR3 spans 12 amino acids. Generated by immunoSEQ multiplex PCR, the TCRdb table keeps only in-frame clones and is missing some. Altogether 390,000 or so clones are present, 86% being singletons, with the ten largest covering approximately 1.5%. The data originate from a study of blood T cell repertoires in COVID-19. About the research overall: Samples came from the United States, Italy and Spain, spanning acute and convalescent COVID-19.

This TCR was sampled from a woman aged 25 to 39 with active or convalescent COVID-19. The V and J genes are TRBV10-3 and TRBJ1-1, with D unresolved. Sequencing used peripheral blood. CDR3 residues: CAISDGSTEAFF. In nucleotides, the CDR3 is TGTGCCATCAGTGATGGGAGCACTGAAGCTTTCTTT.